This entry lists 22 T cell receptor beta chains sequenced from one sample in a study of blood T cell repertoires in COVID-19. TCRdb's table, derived via immunoSEQ multiplex PCR, lists solely in-frame clones and lacks some. Here the sample spans 250,000 to 300,000 clones, around 82% being singletons. Sequencing was carried out using PBMCs or T cells enriched from blood (not recorded which). The receptors were sampled from a man aged 50 to 59 who had recovered from COVID-19.

The rearrangement joins TRBV10-3 to TRBJ1-1; 8 nucleotides agree with TRBD1. The germline gives CDR1 ENHRY, CDR2 SYGVKD. This CDR3 has 15 amino acids. Unmatched junction bases numbered 11, after V lost 5 bases and J lost 6 bases. As DNA, the CDR3 is TGTGCCATCAGTTCAACGACAGGGGAAAGGCCTGAAGCTTTCTTT. Protein sequence: CAISSTTGERPEAFF.

V usage is TRBV7-2 and J usage is TRBJ1-2; D perhaps matches TRBD1 (6 bases). Germline V gene lookup returns CDR1 SGHTA and CDR2 FQGNSA. CDR3 length: 14 amino acids. V was trimmed by 4 bases and J by 6 bases, leaving 15 bases between them. CDR3 region: CASSSNQGRDGYTF. CDR3 nucleotide sequence: TGTGCCAGCAGCTCCAACCAGGGGAGGGATGGCTACACCTTC. The variable domain in full, with the rest retrieved from reference TRBV7-2 and TRBJ1-2, is GAGVSQSPSNKVTEKGKDVELRCDPISGHTALYWYRQSLGQGLEFLIYFQGNSAPDKSGLPSDRFSAERTGGSVSTLTIQRTQQEDSAVYLCASSSNQGRDGYTFGSGTRLTVV.

This chain connects TRBV12-1 to TRBJ1-5. TRBV12-1 is deemed a pseudogene. The CDR3 contains 18 residues. CDR3 residues: CASSCGLRFFPSNQPQHF. CDR3 sequence (DNA): TGTGCCAGCAGCTGCGGACTTCGCTTCTTCCCTAGCAATCAGCCCCAGCATTTT.

Comments on this clone: A junction boundary mismatches the germline segment, possibly from a read error. The chain employs TRBV18 and TRBJ1-3; TRBD1 aligns across 7 bases. The germline CDR1 and CDR2 sequences are KGHSH and LQKENI. This CDR3 has 16 amino acids. CDR3 in DNA: TGTGCCAGCTCTCCACGGACAGGCCCCACTGGAAACACCATATATTTT. Its protein product is CASSPRTGPTGNTIYF.

The chain couples TRBV20-1 to TRBJ2-3; D ambiguous. The ends were cut back, 3 bases at V and 2 bases at J, with 15 bases in the middle. The germline gives CDR1 DFQATT, CDR2 SNEGSKA (reference sequence). The CDR3 extends over 15 amino acids. Here the CDR3 DNA reads TGCAGTGCTAGTACTTTAGACACCGCCACAGATACGCAGTATTTT. It specifies CSASTLDTATDTQYF.

The V and J genes are TRBV5-4 and TRBJ2-2, with 8 bases lining up with TRBD2. CDR3 length equals 17 residues. Trimming cost V 3 bases and J 0 bases; bases outside gene matches: 7. Germline V CDR1 and CDR2: SGHNT, YYREEE (reference sequence). The CDR3 nucleotides are TGTGCCAGCAGCTCGGACCGTAGCGGGGCGAACACCGGGGAGCTGTTTTTT. Its protein is CASSSDRSGANTGELFF.

The chain links TRBV27 to TRBJ2-7; D is uncertain. The CDR3 spans 11 residues. V was pared by 5 bases and J by 2 bases, with 4 bases between. Germline V gives CDR1 MNHEY, CDR2 SMNVEV (reference sequence). The CDR3 DNA follows: TGTGCCAGCAGTAGCCCCTACGAGCAGTACTTC. Its protein is CASSSPYEQYF.

DNA of the CDR3: TGTGCCAGCAGCTCTCTTACACTAGCGGATCACTCCTACGAGCAGTACTTC. It yields the protein CASSSLTLADHSYEQYF. The rearrangement joins TRBV7-9 to TRBJ2-7; TRBD2 agrees at 8 bases. Per the germline V gene, CDR1 is SEHNR and CDR2 is FQNEAQ (reference sequence). The CDR3 totals 17 residues. Trimming cost V 4 bases and J 0 bases; bases outside gene matches: 11.

The chain has TRBV21-1 and TRBJ1-2. TRBV21-1 is reported as a pseudogene. The CDR3 consists of 17 residues. The CDR3 DNA sequence: TGTGCCAGCAGCCCCGCGGGAGGGGACAGCCAAATCTATGGCTACACCTTC. It is translated as CASSPAGGDSQIYGYTF.

This chain connects TRBV5-1 to TRBJ1-3; possible D gene TRBD1, 5 bases. In germline, CDR1 is SGHRS, CDR2 YFSETQ. This CDR3 spans 14 amino acids. The germline V and J ends were trimmed by 8 bases and 8 bases, with 20 bases remaining between them. The DNA of the CDR3 is TGCGCCAGGCAATCAAGGGGATCTTCGGACACCATATATTTT. Translating it yields CARQSRGSSDTIYF.

This rearrangement joins TRBV29-1 to TRBJ2-1; 7 nucleotides match TRBD2. This CDR3 region has 15 residues. Trimming cost V 4 bases and J 4 bases; bases outside gene matches: 10. Germline lookup yields CDR1 SQVTM and CDR2 ANQGSEA. The CDR3: CSVVNLGRGYNEQFF. The DNA for the CDR3 is TGCAGCGTTGTTAACCTCGGGCGGGGGTACAATGAGCAGTTCTTC.

V and J are TRBV27 and TRBJ2-7, with D possibly matching TRBD2 (6 bases). The germline V gene has CDR1 MNHEY and CDR2 SMNVEV (reference sequence). This CDR3 is built from 15 residues. Trimming stripped 7 bases from V and 6 bases from J, with 22 bases between. CDR3 DNA: TGTGCCAGCACGTGGGGAGGTCATACAGTGTCCGAGCAGTACTTC. Translated, it gives CASTWGGHTVSEQYF.

This chain links TRBV7-9 with TRBJ1-1; possibly TRBD1 for D (5 bases). This CDR3 region has 14 residues. The V end lost 6 bases, the J end lost 5 bases, and 16 bases lay between the germline ends. The germline CDR1 and CDR2 sequences are SEHNR and FQNEAQ (reference sequence). CDR3 in DNA: TGTGCCAGCAGTACCAGGGAGGAGTGGACTGAAGCTTTCTTT. It translates to CASSTREEWTEAFF.

The gene calls are TRBV19 and TRBJ1-2, with 8 bases identical to TRBD1. This CDR3 is 13 amino acids long. The germline CDR1 and CDR2 sequences are LNHDA and SQIVND (reference sequence). Trimming cost V 2 bases and J 8 bases; bases outside gene matches: 4. The CDR3 DNA follows: TGTGCCAGTAGTATATCTACAGGGGGGGGCTACACCTTC. Translated: CASSISTGGGYTF.

This chain connects TRBV7-9 to TRBJ2-5; TRBD2 aligns across 10 bases. Germline V gives CDR1 SEHNR, CDR2 FQNEAQ (reference sequence). The V gene end was trimmed by 6 bases and the J gene end by 5 bases; junction bases not matched to a gene: 12. The CDR3 contains 16 residues. CDR3 sequence reads: CASRPQSGGAGETQYF. The CDR3 DNA sequence: TGTGCCAGCAGACCCCAGAGCGGGGGGGCCGGTGAGACCCAGTACTTC.

This chain uses TRBV7-3 with TRBJ2-3; D remains unclear. V lost 0 bases and J 6 bases, leaving 4 bases between the germline ends. The CDR3 is made up of 12 amino acids. Germline lookup yields CDR1 SGHTA and CDR2 FQGTGA. CDR3 residues: CASSLTRDTQYF. The CDR3 coding sequence is TGTGCCAGCAGCTTAACGCGGGATACGCAGTATTTT.

The chain couples TRBV5-1 to TRBJ2-7; the D is unclear. The CDR3 contains 13 residues. CDR1 and CDR2 (germline): SGHRS, YFSETQ. Trimming pared 0 bases from V and 4 bases from J, leaving 8 bases between. The CDR3 is CASSLGTLYEQYF. The DNA for the CDR3 is TGCGCCAGCAGCTTGGGCACTCTATACGAGCAGTACTTC.

J is TRBJ1-1 and V is TRBV5-1; no definite D call. This CDR3 comprises 14 residues. V gave up 7 bases and J gave up 1 base, with 14 bases separating them. The germline CDR1 and CDR2 sequences are SGHRS and YFSETQ. In DNA, the CDR3 is TGCGCCAGCCACCTAGTGACCGGGAACACTGAAGCTTTCTTT. Translation gives CASHLVTGNTEAFF.

V gene TRBV6-1 combines with J gene TRBJ2-2, with 10 bases aligning to TRBD2. V lost 0 bases and J lost 8; bases outside the gene matches: 9. CDR3 length: 17 amino acids. CDR1 is MNHNS and CDR2 is SASEGT in the germline V gene. CDR3 in DNA: TGTGCCAGCAGTGAAGCCCCCCTAGCGGGAGTAAGTGGGGAGCTGTTTTTT. Protein product: CASSEAPLAGVSGELFF.

Only a few counts were recorded for this clone. The V call is TRBV27, the J call TRBJ2-6; TRBD1 matches 8 bases. This CDR3 spans 17 amino acids. Germline trimming cut 4 bases from V and 0 bases from J; bases unmatched to any gene: 5. From germline, CDR1 is MNHEY and CDR2 SMNVEV (reference sequence). Here the CDR3 reads CASSSLQGVSGANVLTF. As DNA, the CDR3 is TGTGCCAGCAGTTCCCTACAGGGGGTCTCTGGGGCCAACGTCCTGACTTTC.

The genes are TRBV5-1 and TRBJ1-3; 8 bases map to TRBD1. Germline V gene data show CDR1 as SGHRS and CDR2 as YFSETQ. CDR3 size: 16 residues. Unmatched junction bases numbered 10, after V lost 4 bases and J lost 4 bases. CDR3 sequence reads: CASSLGQAFPGNTIYF. CDR3 in DNA: TGCGCCAGCAGCCTGGGACAGGCGTTCCCCGGAAACACCATATATTTT. The full variable domain, rest sourced from reference TRBV5-1 and TRBJ1-3, is KAGVTQTPRYLIKTRGQQVTLSCSPISGHRSVSWYQQTPGQGLQFLFEYFSETQRNKGNFPGRFSGRQFSNSRSEMNVSTLELGDSALYLCASSLGQAFPGNTIYFGEGSWLTVV.

This chain links TRBV6-5 with TRBJ1-1; D is ambiguous. Between the trimmed V and J ends, which lost 6 bases and 4 bases, there was a span of 12 bases. The germline V gene encodes CDR1 MNHEY and CDR2 SVGAGI. The CDR3 runs to 13 residues. The CDR3 DNA reads TGTGCCAGCAGGAAAGCCGGCGGCACTGAAGCTTTCTTT. It encodes CASRKAGGTEAFF.